Listed below are T cell receptor beta chains from one sample, sequenced in a study of blood T cell repertoires in COVID-19. Sequenced by immunoSEQ multiplex PCR; TCRdb stores in-frame clones only, minus some. The data hold 50,000 or so clones, with approximately 93% observed a single time. The sequenced material came from peripheral blood. The receptors here all came from a man in his fifties or sixties with COVID-19, enrolled during active disease. Both conserved end residues are trimmed from each CDR3.

v_call,cdr3_aa
TRBV18,ASSSGLAGPYEQY
TRBV6-5,ASRSEKPRDEQY
TRBV28,ASSSELRTGRTYEQY
TRBV4-1,ASSLRTGTLIETQY
TRBV2,ASSAEVGAPLH
TRBV5-1,ASSLEQPHGYT
TRBV19,ASSVQGNTEAF
TRBV12-5,ASGLDASAEQF
TRBV5-5,ASSSRDGSSYNEQF
TRBV18,ASSLQPPTNTEAF
TRBV6-6,ASSGGIYNSPLH
TRBV5-1,ASSKDRGLNQPQH
TRBV28,ASTWASEQF
TRBV6-5,ASSWGTGTNSPLH
TRBV6-2/TRBV6-3,ASSSPGQGAYGYT
TRBV7-9,ASSSGLAISGTQY
TRBV5-8,ASSQGQSGANVLT
TRBV7-3,ASSPPGLAGGTDTQY
TRBV6-5,ASSYSWQGINGYT
TRBV7-6,ASSFLLSGSQSLSTDTQY
TRBV10-3,AIRADRVRVAEAF
TRBV5-4,ASSLQGMNSPLH
TRBV10-3,AIRGGRSSYEQY
TRBV21-1,ASSKWQGVDGYT
TRBV18,ASSPLPTGGTTPLH
TRBV19,ASSIGDDYGYT
TRBV19,ASSGQGGNYNEQF
TRBV29-1,SVGTSGGKTQY
TRBV13,ASSPPDRGRYGYT
TRBV28,ATLEGVLTGELF
TRBV7-3,ASSETGGMNTGELF
TRBV6-5,ASSYPGTGVRTEAF
TRBV7-2,ASSLGGTGQAKLF
TRBV7-2,ASSPDRGWT
TRBV12-3/TRBV12-4,ASSLTPGGEF
TRBV29-1,SARLMGEQF
TRBV3-1/TRBV3-2,ASSRTGVRAF
TRBV10-2,ASSETNLGQKYEQY
TRBV11-2,ASSLGVETVSSRAT
TRBV7-9,ASSPRGPDTQY